The TCR beta chain under discussion was sequenced for a study of cytomegalovirus exposure and HLA in healthy donors. Broader study findings: Researchers counted roughly 150 TCR beta chains as cytomegalovirus-associated. Most TCR sequences were rare, but some public TCRs occurred in many donors.

For this clone: Its specificity is unknown.

Sequencing was performed with immunoSEQ multiplex PCR; in TCRdb, only in-frame clones are kept and a portion is missing. The sample consists of some 200,000 clones, 85% to 95% of them appearing once. The CDR3 length is 15 residues. V shed 4 bases and J shed 10 bases, with 23 bases lying between them. Germline CDR1 reads SGHDT; CDR2 reads YYEEEE. The sample consisted of PBMCs. The sequence was obtained from a woman aged 18 to 35 in good health and CMV-seronegative. The genes are TRBV5-6 and TRBJ1-1; D is ambiguous. CDR3 nucleotides: TGTGCCAGCAGCGCCGCCTTACCCGTCGGGGAGGGAGCTTTCTTT. It yields the protein CASSAALPVGEGAFF.